Listed below are T cell receptor beta chains from one sample, sequenced in a study of molecular identifiers for immune sequencing clone quantification. TCRdb re-analysed the PCR reads in MiXCR, keeping a single row per CDR3 protein. The table has some 680,000 distinct CDR3 sequences, about 25% seen once. Sequenced: naive CD8+ T cells from blood, with Jurkat cell RNA spiked in. Receptor source: a human donor in good health. Some libraries in this study had Jurkat cell RNA spiked in. CDR3s include the opening cysteine and the closing phenylalanine or tryptophan. Each record gives: clone size, D gene, J gene, V gene, CDR3 DNA, CDR3 protein. A D gene is named only where the DNA matches it firmly. Expanded clones get a size class; other rows say once, few or many, or leave the size out.

abundance: many
d_gene: NA
j_gene: TRBJ2-3
v_gene: TRBV7-9
CDR3nt: TGTGCCAGCAGCTCGGACTTGTGGGTTGGCACAGATACGCAGTATTTT
CDR3aa: CASSSDLWVGTDTQYF

abundance: NA
d_gene: TRBD2
j_gene: TRBJ2-7
v_gene: TRBV4-3
CDR3nt: TGCGCCAGCAGCCAAGGGCTAGCGGGGTTCTCCTACGAGCAGTACTTC
CDR3aa: CASSQGLAGFSYEQYF

abundance: NA
d_gene: NA
j_gene: TRBJ2-7
v_gene: TRBV19
CDR3nt: TGTGCCAGTAGTATAGTGGCAGGGAGCTACGAGCAGTACTTC
CDR3aa: CASSIVAGSYEQYF

abundance: many
d_gene: NA
j_gene: TRBJ2-7
v_gene: TRBV30
CDR3nt: TGTGCCTGGAGTGTATTACCTATCCTGAACTACGAGCAGTACTTC
CDR3aa: CAWSVLPILNYEQYF

abundance: many
d_gene: NA
j_gene: TRBJ1-2
v_gene: TRBV28
CDR3nt: TGTGCCAGCAGTTTCCGACAGGATAACTATGGCTACACCTTC
CDR3aa: CASSFRQDNYGYTF

abundance: many
d_gene: NA
j_gene: TRBJ2-1
v_gene: TRBV7-9
CDR3nt: TGTGCCAGCAGCGCCAATTTCGACAATGAGCAGTTCTTC
CDR3aa: CASSANFDNEQFF

abundance: NA
d_gene: TRBD1
j_gene: TRBJ2-7
v_gene: TRBV29-1
CDR3nt: TGCAGCGTTGAGGGACAGGGCGATTACGAGCAGTACTTC
CDR3aa: CSVEGQGDYEQYF

abundance: few
d_gene: TRBD2
j_gene: TRBJ2-7
v_gene: TRBV9
CDR3nt: TGTGCCAGCAGCGTTGGAGGAAGCGGGGCATACGAGCAGTACTTC
CDR3aa: CASSVGGSGAYEQYF

abundance: many
d_gene: NA
j_gene: TRBJ1-3
v_gene: TRBV5-6
CDR3nt: TGTGCCAGCAGCGCGTCACGGGACACTGCATTCTCTGGAAACACCATATATTTT
CDR3aa: CASSASRDTAFSGNTIYF

abundance: many
d_gene: NA
j_gene: TRBJ2-7
v_gene: TRBV4-3
CDR3nt: TGCGCCAGCAGCCAAGACCGAGGGTCCATCTACGAGCAGTACTTC
CDR3aa: CASSQDRGSIYEQYF

abundance: NA
d_gene: TRBD1
j_gene: TRBJ2-5
v_gene: TRBV4-3
CDR3nt: TGCGCCAGCAGCCAAGAATGGGGACAGGGGAAGGAGACCCAGTACTTC
CDR3aa: CASSQEWGQGKETQYF

abundance: many
d_gene: NA
j_gene: TRBJ2-5
v_gene: TRBV7-9
CDR3nt: TGTGCCAGCAGCCGTTCGGCCCGGGGTTTTGAATATCGGACCCAGTACTTC
CDR3aa: CASSRSARGFEYRTQYF

abundance: many
d_gene: NA
j_gene: TRBJ2-5
v_gene: TRBV20-1
CDR3nt: TGCAGTGCCGTCCGTAGCGGATGGTCGGGAGAGACCCAGTACTTC
CDR3aa: CSAVRSGWSGETQYF

abundance: many
d_gene: NA
j_gene: TRBJ2-1
v_gene: TRBV7-9
CDR3nt: TGTGCCAGCAGCCAGATTGACAATGAGCAGTTCTTC
CDR3aa: CASSQIDNEQFF

abundance: many
d_gene: NA
j_gene: TRBJ2-7
v_gene: TRBV20-1
CDR3nt: TGCAGTGCTCAGGGGATTGTCTCCTACGAGCAGTACTTC
CDR3aa: CSAQGIVSYEQYF

abundance: few
d_gene: NA
j_gene: TRBJ2-2
v_gene: TRBV11-2
CDR3nt: TGTGCCAGCAGCTCACGATTAGGACTAAAGAACACCGGGGAGCTGTTTTTT
CDR3aa: CASSSRLGLKNTGELFF

abundance: many
d_gene: TRBD1
j_gene: TRBJ2-3
v_gene: TRBV24-1
CDR3nt: TGTGCCACCAGTGACAGGACAGGGGGGACCGACCCAGATACGCAGTATTTT
CDR3aa: CATSDRTGGTDPDTQYF

abundance: NA
d_gene: NA
j_gene: TRBJ1-5
v_gene: TRBV12-3/TRBV12-4
CDR3nt: TGTGCCAGCAGTTTCACGGGGGCCCGAAATCAGCCCCAGCATTTT
CDR3aa: CASSFTGARNQPQHF

abundance: many
d_gene: TRBD1
j_gene: TRBJ2-7
v_gene: TRBV29-1
CDR3nt: TGCAGCGTGGGGACAGCCTACGAGCAGTACTTC
CDR3aa: CSVGTAYEQYF

abundance: NA
d_gene: NA
j_gene: TRBJ2-2
v_gene: TRBV9
CDR3nt: TGTGCCAGCAGCGTGAGACCAGCGAACACCGGGGAGCTGTTATTT
CDR3aa: CASSVRPANTGELLF

abundance: many
d_gene: NA
j_gene: TRBJ2-2
v_gene: TRBV4-1
CDR3nt: TGCGCCAGCAGCCAAGGTGGCGGGGAGCTGTTTTTT
CDR3aa: CASSQGGGELFF

abundance: NA
d_gene: TRBD1
j_gene: TRBJ2-7
v_gene: TRBV7-8
CDR3nt: TGTGCCTGCAGCTTAGTCGGACAGGGGTCTCTGTACGAGCAGTACTTC
CDR3aa: CACSLVGQGSLYEQYF

abundance: once
d_gene: NA
j_gene: TRBJ2-7
v_gene: TRBV30
CDR3nt: TGTGCCTGGAACCAAGAACAGTACTACGAGCAGTACTTC
CDR3aa: CAWNQEQYYEQYF